What follows are 17 T cell receptor beta chains derived from one specimen sequenced in a study of coeliac disease (dated by TCRdb to 2021 to 2024). The library was made by the immunoSEQ multiplex PCR assay. TCRdb limited this immuneACCESS table to in-frame rearrangements with V and J called. A share of clones is missing; checked studies link under half to unresolved V genes, and the rest is unexplained. The sample has some 5,100 clones on record, roughly 50% of them singletons. The top ten clonotypes cover approximately 6.4% of the sample. Sample: intraepithelial lymphocytes from the gut. In light of the paper, this sample's cell subset or site label describes: intraepithelial cell (IEC) fraction of small intestinal biopsy. These receptor sequences come from a woman in her 30s with active celiac disease.

Within the sample, this clone is large (0.1 to 1%). V and J are TRBV28 and TRBJ1-5; the D gene is possibly TRBD1 (6 bases). With 2 bases removed from V and 4 bases from J, the gap between germline ends came to 18 bases. The germline V gene encodes CDR1 MDHEN and CDR2 SYDVKM. The CDR3 runs 17 residues. The CDR3, as DNA: TGTGCCAGCAGTTTAGCCTGGGGTCGGACAGATAATCAGCCCCAGCATTTT. Its protein product is CASSLAWGRTDNQPQHF.

This clone appeared once. This chain joins TRBV14 and TRBJ2-3, with D hard to call. Germline assignment: CDR1 SGHDN and CDR2 FVKESK. The CDR3 extends over 16 amino acids. V was cut by 1 base and J by 2 bases, with 13 bases left in between. CDR3 nucleotides: TGTGCCAGCAGCCAAGGAGACTCTGCGATCACAGATACGCAGTATTTT. This codes for CASSQGDSAITDTQYF.

The CDR3 region is CASSQTTRQGEQYF. CDR3 bases: TGTGCCAGCAGCCAAACCACGAGGCAAGGCGAGCAGTACTTC. This chain connects TRBV7-9 to TRBJ2-7; D uncertain. The CDR3 covers 14 residues. Germline-derived CDR1 and CDR2 are SEHNR and FQNEAQ (reference sequence). Trimming stripped 5 bases from V and 6 bases from J, with 17 bases between.

This sequence joins TRBV2 and TRBJ1-1, with D perhaps matching TRBD1 (5 bases). Germline V gene lookup returns CDR1 SNHLY and CDR2 FYNNEI. V was cut by 1 base and J by 4 bases, with 13 bases left in between. There are 15 residues in the CDR3. CDR3 sequence (DNA): TGTGCCAGCAGTGAAGAGAACAGGTACACCACTGAAGCTTTCTTT. This encodes CASSEENRYTTEAFF.

The V and J genes are TRBV30 and TRBJ1-1, with D perhaps TRBD1 (6 bases). Germline V gives CDR1 GTSNPN, CDR2 SVGIG (reference sequence). The CDR3 sequence is 14 residues long. Trimming cost V 3 bases and J 1 base, with 12 bases left between them. The CDR3, as DNA: TGTGCCTGGAGCGGGGCAGGGGAGAACACTGAAGCTTTCTTT. It translates to CAWSGAGENTEAFF. The full variable domain, rest sourced from reference TRBV30 and TRBJ1-1, is SQTIHQWPATLVQPVGSPLSLECTVEGTSNPNLYWYRQAAGRGLQLLFYSVGIGQISSEVPQNLSASRPQDRQFILSSKKLLLSDSGFYLCAWSGAGENTEAFFGQGTRLTVV.

The V call is TRBV7-9, the J call TRBJ2-1; weak D call: TRBD1 (6 bases). Germline loops: CDR1 SEHNR, CDR2 FQNEAQ (reference sequence). The CDR3 covers 16 residues. Deletions cut 3 bases from V and 7 bases from J, with 19 bases between. The CDR3 nucleotides are TGTGCCAGCAGCTTGCCTGCTGGGACAAAGAGGAATGAGCAGTTCTTC. Residues: CASSLPAGTKRNEQFF. Looking up the rest from reference TRBV7-9 and TRBJ2-1 gives the full variable domain: DTGVSQNPRHKITKRGQNVTFRCDPISEHNRLYWYRQTLGQGPEFLTYFQNEAQLEKSRLLSDRFSAERPKGSFSTLEIQRTEQGDSAMYLCASSLPAGTKRNEQFFGPGTRLTVL.

This clone was picked up a small number of times. The chain couples TRBV5-4 to TRBJ2-2; D gene unclear. CDR1 and CDR2 (germline): SGHNT, YYREEE (reference sequence). The germline V and J ends were trimmed by 4 bases and 3 bases, with 7 bases remaining between them. This CDR3 has 13 residues. CDR3 in DNA: TGTGCCAGCAGCAGCTCGGACACCGGGGAGCTGTTTTTT. It yields the protein CASSSSDTGELFF.

The chain links TRBV7-9 to TRBJ2-3, with 11 bases lining up with TRBD2. The CDR3 is 14 residues long. The J segment lost 1 base and the V segment lost 11 bases, leaving 5 bases of the junction unmatched. Germline V gives CDR1 SEHNR, CDR2 FQNEAQ (reference sequence). CDR3 nucleotides: TGTGCCGCCAAACTAGCGGGGGGCACAGATACGCAGTATTTT. Residues: CAAKLAGGTDTQYF.

In nucleotides, the CDR3 is TGCGCCAGCAGCTTGAATCCGGGGAGCTCCTACGAGCAGTACTTC. This codes for CASSLNPGSSYEQYF. The genes are TRBV5-1 and TRBJ2-7; D might be TRBD2 (5 bases). Germline CDR1 is SGHRS and CDR2 is YFSETQ. V was shortened by 1 base and J by 0 bases, with 11 bases between the two germline ends. CDR3 length equals 15 residues. Looking up the rest from reference TRBV5-1 and TRBJ2-7 gives the full variable domain: KAGVTQTPRYLIKTRGQQVTLSCSPISGHRSVSWYQQTPGQGLQFLFEYFSETQRNKGNFPGRFSGRQFSNSRSEMNVSTLELGDSALYLCASSLNPGSSYEQYFGPGTRLTVT.

The genes are TRBV28 and TRBJ2-1, with 9 bases matching TRBD1. This CDR3 contains 13 residues. The germline V gene has CDR1 MDHEN and CDR2 SYDVKM. After removal of 3 bases from V and 8 bases from J, the junction contained 2 bases not matched to a gene. The CDR3 bases are TGTGCCAGCAGTTTGGGACAGGGCGATGAGCAGTTCTTC. This sequence encodes CASSLGQGDEQFF.

This clone turned up a few times. The chain carries TRBV4-2 and TRBJ1-2; D gene uncertain. Trimming left V 4 bases short and J 3 bases short, with 9 bases between. This CDR3 contains 13 residues. Germline V gives CDR1 LGHNA, CDR2 YNFKEQ. The CDR3, as DNA: TGTGCCAGCAGCCCCCGGGGTTACTATGGCTACACCTTC. Its protein product is CASSPRGYYGYTF.

V gene TRBV6-5 combines with J gene TRBJ2-1; TRBD2 agrees at 7 bases. This CDR3 contains 15 residues. V shed 6 bases and J 9 bases; nucleotides not matched to a gene: 14. Germline V lookup: CDR1 MNHEY, CDR2 SVGAGI. The CDR3 DNA sequence: TGTGCCAGCAGGCAACGGGGGGTTGGGATGCGTGAGCAGTTCTTC. This sequence encodes CASRQRGVGMREQFF.

This clone was seen once. This chain uses TRBV10-3 with TRBJ1-1; 10 nucleotides match TRBD1. The V segment lost 3 bases and the J segment 2 bases; nucleotides outside the gene matches: 3. Germline V gene data show CDR1 as ENHRY and CDR2 as SYGVKD. This CDR3 comprises 15 residues. The CDR3 DNA reads TGTGCCATCAGTGACCCGACAGGGGGCAACACTGAAGCTTTCTTT. Translation gives CAISDPTGGNTEAFF.

The chain carries TRBV5-1 and TRBJ2-7; 7 bases agree with TRBD1. Germline CDR1 reads SGHRS; CDR2 reads YFSETQ. Trimming took 4 bases from V and 3 from J; bases not matched to a gene: 7. There are 14 residues in the CDR3. The CDR3 coding sequence is TGCGCCAGCAGCCTCCGGGACAGAGTCTACGAGCAGTACTTC. This codes for CASSLRDRVYEQYF. The entire variable domain, with the rest obtained from reference TRBV5-1 and TRBJ2-7, is as follows: KAGVTQTPRYLIKTRGQQVTLSCSPISGHRSVSWYQQTPGQGLQFLFEYFSETQRNKGNFPGRFSGRQFSNSRSEMNVSTLELGDSALYLCASSLRDRVYEQYFGPGTRLTVT.

J is TRBJ2-7 and V is TRBV30; possibly TRBD2 for D (5 bases). The CDR3 loop spans 13 amino acids. V lost 7 bases and J 3 bases, leaving 16 bases between the germline ends. Germline V gene lookup returns CDR1 GTSNPN and CDR2 SVGIG (reference sequence). The CDR3 here is CALRRGKGYEQYF. CDR3 bases: TGTGCCTTAAGACGGGGTAAGGGCTACGAGCAGTACTTC.

V gene TRBV5-1 combines with J gene TRBJ2-2; TRBD1 agrees at 10 bases. The CDR3 length is 14 residues. With 5 bases clipped from V and 5 bases from J, the junction kept 3 bases outside the gene matches. CDR1 is SGHRS and CDR2 is YFSETQ in the germline V gene. For the CDR3, the DNA is TGCGCCAGCAGTTGGGGACAGGGGACCGGGGAGCTGTTTTTT. This translates into CASSWGQGTGELFF.

J is TRBJ2-1 and V is TRBV6-1; perhaps TRBD1 as D (5 bases). Trimming left V 0 bases short and J 7 bases short, with 19 bases between. Germline V gene lookup returns CDR1 MNHNS and CDR2 SASEGT. CDR3 size: 17 residues. The CDR3 sequence is CASSEAIPSSRGNEQFF. The CDR3 region has the DNA TGTGCCAGCAGTGAAGCGATCCCCTCCTCTAGGGGTAATGAGCAGTTCTTC.